Sequencing of this T cell receptor (beta chain) was carried out in a study of OX40 agonist ivuxolimab in advanced cancers. Background on the whole study: Ivuxolimab, which targeted the costimulatory receptor OX40 (CD134), was an agonistic, fully human IgG2 monoclonal antibody. Intravenous ivuxolimab was administered to patients every 2 weeks at six dose levels: 0.01, 0.1, 0.3, 1.5, 3 and 10 mg/kg. A male proportion of roughly 85% and a mean age of 60 years, ranging from about 20 to 80, were recorded for the dose-escalation cohort. The paper describes the monotherapy dose-escalation part (N = 52 patients) of the phase I trial of ivuxolimab. Peripheral TCRbeta sequencing was intended to test whether TCR sequence diversity was altered and clonal T-cell expansion was caused by ivuxolimab. Patients were allowed to have had prior anti-PD-1, anti-PD-L1 or anti-CTLA-4 therapy, and around two fifths of the dose-escalation patients had been treated with checkpoint inhibitors. Three dose-escalation patients achieved partial responses, one with hepatocellular carcinoma and two with cutaneous melanoma. Of the approximately 50 dose-escalation patients, hepatocellular carcinoma was present in approximately 20, melanoma in around 15, renal cell carcinoma in 9 and head and neck cancer in 9. What the study reported, not specific to this receptor: Low levels of normalized T-cell clonal expansion were also seen in some patients who did not respond. The antigen specificity of the peripheral T cells that underwent clonal expansion was not determined. After ivuxolimab, expanded clones were on average more numerous among CD8+ T cells than among CD4+ T cells. At doses of 0.1 to 3.0 mg/kg, clonal expansion of both CD4+ and CD8+ T cells in blood was seen between baseline and week 6. In the 0.1-3.0 mg/kg groups, partial responders had among the lowest normalized peripheral clonal expansion, particularly in CD8+ T cells.

The trial excluded patients who had a history of autoimmune disease or were on systemic immunosuppression. In every dose cohort, peripheral blood was drawn for TCR sequencing at baseline, cycle 4 day 1, and cycle 7 day 1. The samples were taken from a phase I, first-in-human, multicenter, open-label dose-escalation trial of ivuxolimab. Adults with locally advanced or metastatic melanoma, renal cell carcinoma, hepatocellular carcinoma or head and neck squamous cell carcinoma were enrolled in the trial. Before TCR sequencing, CD4+ and CD8+ T cells were separately sorted from peripheral blood. A note on this clone: This receptor's antigen is unknown. Base-call qualities are not available, and no considerably larger clone is one nucleotide away.

Genomic DNA was extracted from sorted cells for sequencing of the TCRbeta CDR3 region. TCRbeta CDR3 regions were sequenced using the immunoSEQ Assay. TCRdb provides this immuneACCESS table in a form limited to in-frame rearrangements. Some clones are lacking; in checked studies, under half of them reflect an unresolved V gene, and why the rest are absent is not known. This sample is represented by about 34,000 clones; roughly 80% of them were singletons. The ten largest clones represent roughly 2.5% of the sample. The TCR originated in an adult with an advanced solid tumor such as melanoma, head and neck, liver or kidney cancer. The specimen comprised CD4+ or CD8+ T cells sorted from blood, sampled in a trial of the OX40 agonist ivuxolimab.

The DNA sequence is given as TGTGCCAGCTCACCGCTAGAGCTCTCTGGGGCCAACGTCCTGACTTTC. It translates as CASSPLELSGANVLTF. The V gene is TRBV18 and the J gene is TRBJ2-6; the D gene identity is not certain. The junction carries 9 bases between V and J, which are trimmed by 3 bases and 0 bases respectively. For CDR1 and CDR2, the germline V gene lists KGHSH and LQKENI. The CDR3 measures 16 amino acids from cysteine to phenylalanine. The CDR3 DNA has 48 bases and is translated from base 1.